This TCR beta chain was sequenced in a study of CD8+ T cells in alopecia areata. Study overall: Treated individuals took tofacitinib by mouth, 5 to 10 mg twice daily. Study-level results: Resident alphabeta T-cell populations of normal skin are likewise subject to sequencing in scalp samples.

Sequencing used cDNA as its template, made by extracting RNA and reverse transcribing it. TCRdb's table, derived via immunoSEQ multiplex PCR, lists solely in-frame clones and lacks some. The repertoire consists of fewer than 150,000 clones, with roughly three fifths occurring once and the leading ten covering 3.5% to 5%. This CDR3 contains 14 residues. Germline CDR1 and CDR2: SGHRS and YFSETQ. The V and J ends lost 5 bases and 7 bases respectively, with 15 bases between them. On this clone: The antigen is not known.

The sequencing used CD4+ T cells sorted from blood, collected at week 0. The V call is TRBV5-1, the J call TRBJ1-4; D is possibly TRBD1 (5 bases). This TCR was recovered from a human donor with alopecia areata. This chain's CDR3 is CASRDQGGGEKLFF. Written as DNA, the CDR3 is TGCGCCAGCAGGGACCAGGGTGGAGGTGAAAAACTGTTTTTT.